Listed below are T cell receptor beta chains from one sample, sequenced in a study of T-cell memory formation after mild COVID-19. Via MiXCR, TCRdb re-called the 5' RACE reads, giving one row per CDR3 protein. The data contain roughly 500,000 distinct CDR3 sequences, roughly 20% of them singletons. Source material: PBMCs or a T cell subset sorted from them (not recorded which). These receptors came from an adult woman who had mild COVID-19 (a few samples of this study predate the infection). Cell type and time point are not known. CDR3s include the opening cysteine and the closing phenylalanine or tryptophan. Fields, in order: D gene, clone size, J gene, V gene, CDR3 protein, CDR3 DNA. D genes are given only for firm matches. Clone size is shown for a subset of rows, as once, few, many or a class of expanded clone.

. . TRBJ2-2 TRBV6-5 CASSYFMQGNTGELFF TGTGCCAGCAGTTACTTTATGCAGGGGAACACCGGGGAGCTGTTTTTT
. few TRBJ1-4 TRBV20-1 CSAYRSSGATNEKLFF TGCAGTGCGTACAGGAGCTCTGGTGCAACTAATGAAAAACTGTTTTTT
. . TRBJ1-1 TRBV4-1 CASSQGRHTNTEAFF TGCGCCAGCAGCCAAGGGCGACATACGAACACTGAAGCTTTCTTT
TRBD1 . TRBJ1-2 TRBV7-9 CASSQTGASGTF TGTGCCAGCAGCCAGACAGGGGCCTCCGGCACCTTC
. . TRBJ2-1 TRBV11-3 CASTLTGNEQFF TGTGCCAGCACCCTTACGGGCAATGAGCAGTTCTTC
TRBD1 . TRBJ2-2 TRBV7-6 CASSFYRKLTGRDTGELFF TGTGCCAGCAGCTTCTATCGGAAGTTGACAGGGCGGGACACCGGGGAGCTGTTTTTT
. few TRBJ2-1 TRBV29-1 CSVVGLFSSYNEQFF TGCAGCGTTGTGGGGCTTTTTAGCTCCTACAATGAGCAGTTCTTC
. few TRBJ1-2 TRBV6-6 CASSYPAREEGYTF TGTGCCAGCAGTTACCCCGCCAGGGAAGAAGGCTACACCTTC
. . TRBJ1-4 TRBV9 CASSKDGRNEKLFF TGTGCCAGCAGCAAGGACGGCCGTAATGAAAAACTGTTTTTT
. few TRBJ2-4 TRBV4-3 CASSRDSKLAKNIQYF TGCGCCAGCAGCCGGGATAGCAAGTTAGCCAAAAACATTCAGTACTTC
. . TRBJ2-7 TRBV7-6 CASSPWLGYEQYF TGTGCCAGCAGCCCTTGGCTGGGCTACGAGCAGTACTTC
TRBD1 . TRBJ2-3 TRBV5-4 CASSSYRGRNTQYF TGTGCCAGCAGCTCCTACAGGGGGCGGAATACGCAGTATTTT
TRBD2 . TRBJ2-5 TRBV11-2 CASRDRWRGDVQETQYF TGTGCCAGCAGAGATAGATGGCGGGGGGATGTACAAGAGACCCAGTACTTC
TRBD2 . TRBJ2-5 TRBV5-6 CASSYLSGESFETQYF TGTGCCAGCAGCTATCTTAGCGGGGAGAGTTTTGAGACCCAGTACTTC
TRBD2 . TRBJ2-2 TRBV6-5 CASSLAGAETGELFF TGTGCCAGCAGCTTAGCGGGGGCTGAGACCGGGGAGCTGTTTTTT
TRBD1 few TRBJ2-3 TRBV9 CASSVPADREGDTQYF TGTGCCAGCAGCGTACCGGCGGACAGGGAAGGAGATACGCAGTATTTT
. few TRBJ2-2 TRBV29-1 CSASIANTGELFF TGCAGCGCTAGCATAGCGAACACCGGGGAGCTGTTTTTT
. . TRBJ2-2 TRBV9 CASSVVRTGELFF TGTGCCAGCAGCGTAGTCAGGACCGGGGAGCTGTTTTTT
. few TRBJ2-3 TRBV19 CASSSIQSSTDTQYF TGTGCCAGTAGCAGTATTCAATCTAGCACAGATACGCAGTATTTT